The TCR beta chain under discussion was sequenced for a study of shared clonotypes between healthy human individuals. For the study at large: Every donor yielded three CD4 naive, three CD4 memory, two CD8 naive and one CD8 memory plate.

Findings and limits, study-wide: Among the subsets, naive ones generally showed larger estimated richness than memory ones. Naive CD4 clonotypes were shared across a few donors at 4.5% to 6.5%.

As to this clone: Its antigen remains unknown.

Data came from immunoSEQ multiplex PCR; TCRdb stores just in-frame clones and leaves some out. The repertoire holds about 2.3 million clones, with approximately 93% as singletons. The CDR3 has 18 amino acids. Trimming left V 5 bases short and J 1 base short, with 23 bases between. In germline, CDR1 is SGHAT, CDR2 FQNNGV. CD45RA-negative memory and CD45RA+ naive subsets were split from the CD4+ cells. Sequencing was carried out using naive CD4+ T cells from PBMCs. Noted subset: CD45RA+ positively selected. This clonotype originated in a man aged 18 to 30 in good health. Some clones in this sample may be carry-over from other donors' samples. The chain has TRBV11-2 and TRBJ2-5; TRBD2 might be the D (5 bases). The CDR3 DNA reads TGTGCCAGCAGCCGAACACCGAGGGCTAGCAGGTTCCAAGAGACCCAGTACTTC. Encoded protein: CASSRTPRASRFQETQYF.